These 26 T cell receptor beta chains originate from one sample sequenced in a study of T-cell reconstitution after alpha-beta-depleted transplantation in children. As it was prepared, the TCRbeta library received unique molecular identifiers. One entry per CDR3 protein, called by TCRdb with MiXCR from the PCR reads. The table records 450,000 to 500,000 distinct CDR3 sequences, around 13% of them present only once. The sequencing used PBMCs from the stem cell graft donor, collected from the stem cell graft. The receptors come from a human donor who donated a stem cell graft to a child with combined immunodeficiency.

V is TRBV7-2 and J is TRBJ2-1; 11 bases line up with TRBD2. Germline V gene data show CDR1 as SGHTA and CDR2 as FQGNSA. V lost 2 bases to trimming and J lost 3 bases; unmatched junction nucleotides: 3. The CDR3 is made up of 16 amino acids. CDR3: CASSLLAGGRYNEQFF. CDR3 DNA: TGTGCCAGCAGCTTACTAGCGGGAGGTCGCTACAATGAGCAGTTCTTC.

In this sample, this clonotype turned up a few times. The V call is TRBV12-3 or TRBV12-4, the J call TRBJ1-5; no reliable D call. The ends were cut back, 6 bases at V and 0 bases at J, with 9 bases in the middle. This CDR3 has 14 residues. The CDR3 here is CASRLEYSNQPQHF. CDR3 nucleotides: TGTGCCAGCAGGTTGGAGTATAGCAATCAGCCCCAGCATTTT.

The J gene is TRBJ2-1, the V gene TRBV18, with no clear D. This CDR3 is built from 12 residues. Germline V CDR1 and CDR2: KGHSH, LQKENI. V lost 5 bases and J 6 bases, leaving 8 bases between the germline ends. The CDR3 DNA sequence: TGTGCCAGCTCATCGACATTCAATGAGCAGTTCTTC. This encodes CASSSTFNEQFF.

This clonotype was found a few times. This sequence joins TRBV4-3 and TRBJ1-6, with D perhaps TRBD1 (5 bases). In germline, CDR1 is LGHNA, CDR2 YSLEER. The length of the CDR3 is 16 residues. Deletions cut 4 bases from V and 10 bases from J, with 20 bases between. The CDR3: CASSLEGAGEGSPLHF. The CDR3 nucleotides are TGCGCCAGCAGCCTAGAAGGGGCCGGGGAGGGCTCACCCCTCCACTTT.

Of note for this clonotype: At one boundary the junction diverges from the germline segment, which might be a read error. This chain uses TRBV7-7 with TRBJ2-1; D ambiguous. Germline V CDR1 and CDR2: SSHAT, FNYEAQ (reference sequence). This CDR3 has 13 amino acids. The CDR3 region is CASSLNPGHEQFF. The CDR3 region has the DNA TGTGCTAGCAGCTTAAACCCGGGCCATGAGCAGTTCTTC.

CDR3 in DNA: TGTGCCAGCAGGACACCTGAGGGTAATGGAAACACCATATATTTT. Amino acid sequence: CASRTPEGNGNTIYF. The rearrangement joins TRBV12-3 or TRBV12-4 to TRBJ1-3; no clear D gene. V lost 6 bases and J lost 3, with 15 bases in between. The CDR3 loop spans 15 amino acids.

This clonotype was seen only a few times. This chain links TRBV9 with TRBJ2-7; 11 bases are a match to TRBD1. This CDR3 contains 14 residues. V shed 3 bases, J shed 2 bases, and the junction held 1 base outside the gene matches. Per the germline V gene, CDR1 is SGDLS and CDR2 is YYNGEE. The CDR3 region is CASSEGQGAYEQYF. The CDR3 nucleotides are TGTGCCAGCAGCGAGGGACAGGGGGCCTACGAGCAGTACTTC.

V and J are TRBV7-2 and TRBJ2-7, with 10 bases lining up with TRBD2. The V gene's germline CDR1 is SGHTA and CDR2 FQGNSA. This CDR3 has 15 residues. V trimming: 3 bases; J trimming: 2 bases; junction bases outside the gene matches: 4. The CDR3 bases are TGTGCCAGCAGCTTTGGACTAGCGGAAACCTACGAGCAGTACTTC. It translates to CASSFGLAETYEQYF. The whole variable domain, filled in from reference TRBV7-2 and TRBJ2-7, reads GAGVSQSPSNKVTEKGKDVELRCDPISGHTALYWYRQSLGQGLEFLIYFQGNSAPDKSGLPSDRFSAERTGGSVSTLTIQRTQQEDSAVYLCASSFGLAETYEQYFGPGTRLTVT.

This rearrangement joins TRBV6-1 to TRBJ2-5; D is uncertain. The CDR3 has 13 amino acids. V gave up 6 bases and J gave up 3 bases, with 11 bases separating them. CDR1 is MNHNS, CDR2 SASEGT, per germline. The CDR3 is CASSQVLEETQYF. CDR3 sequence (DNA): TGTGCCAGCAGCCAGGTACTCGAAGAGACCCAGTACTTC.

This clonotype was detected ten times or more. V is TRBV11-2 and J is TRBJ2-1, with unresolved D. Germline V CDR1 and CDR2: SGHAT, FQNNGV. The V and J ends lost 5 bases and 10 bases respectively, with 18 bases between them. This CDR3 spans 14 amino acids. CDR3 sequence reads: CASSQQLSVLEQFF. In DNA form, the CDR3 reads TGTGCCAGCAGCCAACAACTTAGTGTCCTAGAGCAGTTCTTC.

V is TRBV20-1 and J is TRBJ2-7; TRBD1 agrees at 8 bases. CDR1 and CDR2 (germline): DFQATT, SNEGSKA (reference sequence). Trimming took 4 bases from V and 3 from J; bases not matched to a gene: 2. The CDR3 totals 12 residues. The CDR3 sequence is CSATDRVYEQYF. CDR3 in DNA: TGCAGTGCTACGGACAGGGTCTACGAGCAGTACTTC.

The chain uses TRBV12-3 or TRBV12-4 and TRBJ2-4; D gene ambiguous. V lost 0 bases and J lost 0, with 9 bases in between. CDR3 length equals 16 residues. DNA for the CDR3: TGTGCCAGCAGTTTAGCGCTGGAACTAGCCAAAAACATTCAGTACTTC. Protein sequence: CASSLALELAKNIQYF.

In this sample, this clonotype turned up a few times. The chain couples TRBV20-1 to TRBJ2-7; D not certain. Germline CDR1 DFQATT, CDR2 SNEGSKA (reference sequence). V was pared by 7 bases and J by 2 bases, with 18 bases between. The CDR3 extends over 14 amino acids. The CDR3 is CSVLPFGVAYEQYF. The CDR3 DNA sequence: TGCAGTGTCCTACCGTTTGGGGTGGCCTACGAGCAGTACTTC.

The chain links TRBV20-1 to TRBJ1-1; 7 nucleotides match TRBD1. CDR3 length equals 17 residues. The germline gives CDR1 DFQATT, CDR2 SNEGSKA (reference sequence). Losses at the gene ends were 0 bases for V and 11 bases for J; bases not matched to a gene: 21. This CDR3 is CSARDMEGAEKVRAAFF. The CDR3 DNA is TGCAGTGCTAGAGATATGGAGGGGGCCGAAAAGGTCCGGGCTGCTTTCTTT.

The chain couples TRBV2 to TRBJ2-3; D uncertain. Trimming took 7 bases from V and 1 from J, leaving 9 bases between them. The CDR3 consists of 13 residues. Looked up from germline, CDR1 is SNHLY and CDR2 is FYNNEI. The CDR3 coding sequence is TGTGCCAGCAACCAGGTGCGCACAGATACGCAGTATTTT. It codes for CASNQVRTDTQYF.

A few counts support this clonotype. V usage is TRBV15 and J usage is TRBJ2-1; 9 bases are a match to TRBD2. CDR3 length equals 17 residues. The trim removed 0 bases at V and 4 bases at J, leaving 7 bases unmatched. In germline, CDR1 is LNHNV, CDR2 YYDKDF (reference sequence). The CDR3 nucleotides are TGTGCCACCAGCAGAGACGGAGCGGGGGGCTTTTACAATGAGCAGTTCTTC. Its translation is CATSRDGAGGFYNEQFF.

V is TRBV4-1 and J is TRBJ2-7, with TRBD2 identical over 11 bases. The CDR3 spans 17 residues. Germline CDR1 reads MGHRA; CDR2 reads YSYEKL. Germline trimming cut 1 base from V and 3 bases from J; bases unmatched to any gene: 8. The CDR3 DNA follows: TGCGCCAGCAGCCAAGGGCCCACTAGCGGGAGTGGCTACGAGCAGTACTTC. Translating it yields CASSQGPTSGSGYEQYF.

The chain recombines TRBV5-6 with TRBJ1-2, with a weak D call TRBD1 (5 bases). Germline CDR1 is SGHDT and CDR2 is YYEEEE. CDR3 length: 16 amino acids. V lost 0 bases to trimming and J lost 0 bases, with 12 bases between them. The CDR3 protein is CASSLDPPGPNYGYTF. In DNA, the CDR3 is TGTGCCAGCAGCTTGGATCCGCCAGGGCCTAACTATGGCTACACCTTC.

This clonotype came up many times. V is TRBV6-5 and J is TRBJ2-3, with 7 bases identical to TRBD2. Germline lookup yields CDR1 MNHEY and CDR2 SVGAGI. This CDR3 has 14 residues. With V trimmed by 2 bases and J by 1 base, 0 bases remained unmatched. The CDR3 protein is CASSYSGGTDTQYF. DNA for the CDR3: TGTGCCAGCAGTTACAGCGGGGGCACAGATACGCAGTATTTT.

CDR3 sequence: CASSVGAGLADTQYF. DNA for the CDR3: TGTGCCAGCAGTGTCGGGGCGGGTTTAGCAGATACGCAGTATTTT. The chain couples TRBV2 to TRBJ2-3; D is possibly TRBD1 or TRBD2 (5 bases each). In germline, CDR1 is SNHLY, CDR2 FYNNEI. The CDR3 has 15 residues. Trimming cost V 4 bases and J 4 bases, with 15 bases left between them.

This clonotype showed up many times. The J gene is TRBJ2-3, the V gene TRBV9; TRBD1 might be the D (5 bases). Germline V gene lookup returns CDR1 SGDLS and CDR2 YYNGEE. CDR3 length: 16 residues. V was pared by 0 bases and J by 5 bases, with 16 bases between. As DNA, the CDR3 is TGTGCCAGCAGCGTAGACGAAAGGGGAAGATTAGATACGCAGTATTTT. It translates to CASSVDERGRLDTQYF.

This clonotype was observed at least ten times. The J gene is TRBJ1-4, the V gene TRBV12-3 or TRBV12-4; no reliable D call. The CDR3 runs 11 residues. V was cut by 6 bases and J by 4 bases, with 3 bases left in between. The CDR3, as DNA: TGTGCCAGCAGGGGTAATGAAAAACTGTTTTTT. It specifies CASRGNEKLFF.

The sample holds many counts of this clonotype. The chain joins TRBV4-3 to TRBJ2-3; D not certain. Trimming removed 4 bases at V and 0 bases at J, with 11 bases between. The germline V gene encodes CDR1 LGHNA and CDR2 YSLEER. This CDR3 contains 15 residues. The CDR3 here is CASSPSGSSTDTQYF. CDR3 DNA: TGCGCCAGCAGCCCCTCAGGTTCTAGCACAGATACGCAGTATTTT.

This clonotype came up a few times. The chain recombines TRBV6-2 or TRBV6-3 with TRBJ2-7; D uncertain. This CDR3 region has 18 residues. Germline lookup yields CDR1 MNHEY and CDR2 SVGEGT. With 0 bases removed from V and 1 base from J, the gap between germline ends came to 19 bases. The CDR3 region is CASSYSIAVSRLSYEQYF. The CDR3 DNA is TGTGCCAGCAGTTACTCGATCGCGGTCAGCCGATTGTCCTACGAGCAGTACTTC.

This clonotype was detected many times. V usage is TRBV4-3 and J usage is TRBJ2-1; TRBD1 agrees at 9 bases. The V gene's germline CDR1 is LGHNA and CDR2 YSLEER. The CDR3 has 16 residues. V lost 0 bases, J lost 4 bases, and 4 bases stayed unmatched. The DNA of the CDR3 is TGCGCCAGCAGCCAAGATATTGGGACAGGGTACAATGAGCAGTTCTTC. This encodes CASSQDIGTGYNEQFF.

The chain employs TRBV10-3 and TRBJ1-2; D ambiguous. Per the germline V gene, CDR1 is ENHRY and CDR2 is SYGVKD. V was clipped by 2 bases and J by 6 bases, with 4 bases between them. The CDR3 is made up of 11 amino acids. CDR3 sequence (DNA): TGTGCCATCAGTGAGGGAAATGGCTACACCTTC. This encodes CAISEGNGYTF.